Presented here are 32 T cell receptor beta chains from one specimen sequenced in a study of T cell responses to AZD1222 COVID-19 vaccine. The repertoire was sequenced with immunoSEQ multiplex PCR; TCRdb's copy has only in-frame clones and lacks some. This sample has approximately 93,000 clones, with approximately 91% found just once. The sample here was peripheral blood, taken 28 days after the second AZD1222 dose. The receptor set was obtained from an adult who received the AZD1222 COVID-19 vaccine.

The chain joins TRBV18 to TRBJ1-1; D may be TRBD1 (6 bases). V was trimmed by 6 bases and J by 5 bases, leaving 16 bases between them. The germline V gene encodes CDR1 KGHSH and CDR2 LQKENI. The CDR3 spans 14 residues. CDR3 nucleotides: TGTGCCAGCTCGGGAAACAGGGTAGGAACTGAAGCTTTCTTT. It specifies CASSGNRVGTEAFF.

The chain uses TRBV6-5 and TRBJ2-7; 8 bases are shared with TRBD1. This CDR3 comprises 13 residues. Germline V gives CDR1 MNHEY, CDR2 SVGAGI. V gave up 6 bases and J gave up 3 bases; unmatched junction bases: 4. CDR3: CASSNGQGYEQYF. The CDR3 nucleotides read TGTGCCAGCAGCAACGGACAGGGCTACGAGCAGTACTTC.

The chain employs TRBV5-8 and TRBJ2-7; D is unresolved. Germline V CDR1 and CDR2: SGHTS, YDEGEE. Deletions cut 4 bases from V and 4 bases from J, with 12 bases between. This CDR3 has 13 residues. Here the CDR3 reads CASSTYPSYEQYF. The DNA of the CDR3 is TGTGCCAGCAGCACGTACCCCTCTTACGAGCAGTACTTC.

The chain has TRBV6-5 and TRBJ1-1; D uncertain. Germline lookup yields CDR1 MNHEY and CDR2 SVGAGI. This CDR3 region has 14 residues. V was cut by 2 bases and J by 7 bases, with 14 bases left in between. CDR3 in amino acids: CASSYDSISDEAFF. CDR3 sequence (DNA): TGTGCCAGCAGTTACGACTCGATATCTGATGAAGCTTTCTTT.

The J gene is TRBJ1-6, the V gene TRBV19; no clear D gene. Looked up from germline, CDR1 is LNHDA and CDR2 is SQIVND (reference sequence). The CDR3 contains 12 residues. V gave up 6 bases and J gave up 7 bases, with 7 bases separating them. The CDR3 is CASRPGNSPLHF. The CDR3 coding sequence is TGTGCCAGTAGGCCCGGGAATTCACCCCTCCACTTT.

The chain has TRBV19 and TRBJ2-7, with 8 bases fitting TRBD1. Germline CDR1 LNHDA, CDR2 SQIVND (reference sequence). V dropped 5 bases and J dropped 4; count of bases not matched to a gene: 10. The CDR3 is made up of 15 amino acids. The CDR3 spells CASSPRQGAIYEQYF. The CDR3 nucleotides read TGTGCCAGTAGTCCACGTCAGGGGGCGATTTACGAGCAGTACTTC.

CDR3 bases: TGTGCCAGTAGTGCCCAACACCAGGGAGAAGAGGGTTATCAGCCCCAGCATTTT. Translated, it gives CASSAQHQGEEGYQPQHF. The chain links TRBV19 to TRBJ1-5, with D perhaps matching TRBD1 (5 bases). V lost 5 bases to trimming and J lost 5 bases, with 25 bases between them. This CDR3 has 18 amino acids. Looked up from germline, CDR1 is LNHDA and CDR2 is SQIVND (reference sequence).

The chain combines TRBV14 with TRBJ1-2; D is perhaps TRBD1 (5 bases). The germline CDR1 and CDR2 sequences are SGHDN and FVKESK. The CDR3 loop spans 13 amino acids. The germline V and J ends were trimmed by 5 bases and 4 bases, with 11 bases remaining between them. The CDR3 DNA reads TGTGCCAGCAGCAGAGACAGCTTCTATGGCTACACCTTC. This encodes CASSRDSFYGYTF.

V is TRBV5-5 and J is TRBJ2-7; TRBD1 matches 8 bases. Germline V lookup: CDR1 SGHKS, CDR2 YYEKEE (reference sequence). V lost 2 bases, J lost 3 bases, and 13 bases stayed unmatched. The CDR3 extends over 17 amino acids. CDR3 residues: CASSLYPDRGGYYEQYF. The CDR3, as DNA: TGTGCCAGCAGCTTATATCCAGACAGGGGAGGTTACTACGAGCAGTACTTC.

The V gene is TRBV3-1 (or the pseudogene TRBV3-2), the J gene TRBJ1-4; the D gene is possibly TRBD1 (6 bases). The V and J ends lost 10 bases and 6 bases respectively, with 15 bases between them. The CDR3 is 13 residues long. The germline CDR1 and CDR2 sequences are LGHDT and YNNKEL (reference sequence). In DNA form, the CDR3 reads TGTGCCACAATGAGGAAGGGGGATGAAAAACTGTTTTTT. Encoded protein: CATMRKGDEKLFF.

This sequence joins TRBV6-6 and TRBJ1-4, with D unclear. V was shortened by 0 bases and J by 8 bases, with 16 bases between the two germline ends. This CDR3 is built from 16 residues. Germline V gene data show CDR1 as MNHNY and CDR2 as SVGAGI (reference sequence). The CDR3 coding sequence is TGTGCCAGCAGTTACTCCGGAGGTGACTCCTTGGAAAAACTGTTTTTT. Amino acids: CASSYSGGDSLEKLFF.

The chain links TRBV7-3 to TRBJ2-1; the D is unclear. The CDR3 length is 12 residues. The germline V gene encodes CDR1 SGHTA and CDR2 FQGTGA. Trimming stripped 3 bases from V and 4 bases from J, with 4 bases between. CDR3 amino acids: CASSLGYNEQFF. As DNA, the CDR3 is TGTGCCAGCAGCTTGGGGTACAATGAGCAGTTCTTC.

The chain employs TRBV7-9 and TRBJ2-3; D is perhaps TRBD1 or TRBD2 (6 bases each). Between the trimmed V and J ends, which lost 4 bases and 1 base, there was a span of 9 bases. CDR3 size: 14 residues. Germline V gene lookup returns CDR1 SEHNR and CDR2 FQNEAQ (reference sequence). The chain's CDR3 is CASSWGAGTDTQYF. The CDR3 region has the DNA TGTGCCAGCAGCTGGGGGGCAGGCACAGATACGCAGTATTTT.

This chain links TRBV7-6 with TRBJ1-4; possibly TRBD1 for D (6 bases). Germline-derived CDR1 and CDR2 are SGHVS and FNYEAQ. V lost 3 bases, J lost 2 bases, and 13 bases lay in between. The CDR3 extends over 16 amino acids. The CDR3 loop is CASSLTGGKTNEKLFF. The CDR3 nucleotides are TGTGCCAGCAGCTTGACAGGAGGAAAGACTAATGAAAAACTGTTTTTT.

V gene TRBV27 combines with J gene TRBJ1-2; TRBD1 matches 10 bases. J was trimmed by 4 bases and V by 6 bases; bases with no gene match: 5. CDR1 and CDR2 (germline): MNHEY, SMNVEV (reference sequence). This CDR3 contains 14 residues. The CDR3 DNA is TGTGCCAGCAGCAGGACAGGGGGTGTCTATGGCTACACCTTC. The encoded protein is CASSRTGGVYGYTF.

This chain links TRBV12-3 or TRBV12-4 with TRBJ1-2, with 7 bases fitting TRBD1. The CDR3 loop spans 12 amino acids. V lost 8 bases to trimming and J lost 3 bases; unmatched junction nucleotides: 3. Here the CDR3 DNA reads TGTGCCAGCGACACAGGGGACTATGGCTACACCTTC. It is translated as CASDTGDYGYTF.

The chain combines TRBV25-1 with TRBJ2-1; 7 nucleotides align to TRBD1. The CDR3 contains 13 residues. J gave up 6 bases and V 6 bases, and 5 bases lay outside the gene matches. Germline assignment: CDR1 MGHDK and CDR2 SYGVNS. This CDR3 is CASSTTGVNEQFF. The DNA of the CDR3 is TGTGCCAGCAGCACCACAGGGGTCAATGAGCAGTTCTTC.

This clone occurred once. CDR3 DNA: TGTGCCAGCAGCCCAGGACTAGCGGCTTACCAAGAGACCCAGTACTTC. Translating it yields CASSPGLAAYQETQYF. V is TRBV9 and J is TRBJ2-5, with 10 bases identical to TRBD2. In germline, CDR1 is SGDLS, CDR2 YYNGEE. V lost 4 bases and J lost 0; bases outside the gene matches: 6. The CDR3 is made up of 16 amino acids.

The chain employs TRBV4-1 and TRBJ1-1, with a possible D match to TRBD1 (5 bases). Germline-derived CDR1 and CDR2 are MGHRA and YSYEKL. This CDR3 is built from 16 residues. V was pared by 0 bases and J by 4 bases, with 15 bases between. The CDR3 is CASSQDGGFSATEAFF. CDR3 in DNA: TGCGCCAGCAGCCAAGATGGGGGGTTCTCCGCCACTGAAGCTTTCTTT.

CDR3 DNA sequence: TGTGCCAGCAGTCTCCGGGACGGGCGGAATTCACCCCTCCACTTT. Encoded protein: CASSLRDGRNSPLHF. The chain combines TRBV27 with TRBJ1-6, with TRBD1 as a possible D gene (5 bases). V lost 5 bases and J lost 7, with 15 bases in between. This CDR3 comprises 15 residues. Looked up from germline, CDR1 is MNHEY and CDR2 is SMNVEV (reference sequence).

The J gene is TRBJ2-1, the V gene TRBV9; D possibly corresponds to TRBD2 (7 bases). The length of the CDR3 is 15 residues. Germline V CDR1 and CDR2: SGDLS, YYNGEE. V was pared by 4 bases and J by 5 bases, with 16 bases between. The CDR3 DNA sequence: TGTGCCAGCAGCCCCTACCGGGGGGCGAACAATGAGCAGTTCTTC. Translated: CASSPYRGANNEQFF.

The DNA of the CDR3 is TGTGCCAGTAAACAGGGGGCGTTCAATGAGCAGTTCTTC. It is translated as CASKQGAFNEQFF. V and J are TRBV19 and TRBJ2-1; 9 bases fit TRBD1. The CDR3 totals 13 residues. V gave up 7 bases and J gave up 6 bases; unmatched junction bases: 4. The germline gives CDR1 LNHDA, CDR2 SQIVND (reference sequence). The variable domain in full, with the rest retrieved from reference TRBV19 and TRBJ2-1, is DGGITQSPKYLFRKEGQNVTLSCEQNLNHDAMYWYRQDPGQGLRLIYYSQIVNDFQKGDIAEGYSVSREKKESFPLTVTSAQKNPTAFYLCASKQGAFNEQFFGPGTRLTVL.

The chain employs TRBV19 and TRBJ2-2; TRBD1 matches 11 bases. Germline V gives CDR1 LNHDA, CDR2 SQIVND (reference sequence). Trimming at V came to 4 bases and at J to 5 bases, leaving 0 bases not matched to a gene. The CDR3 extends over 14 amino acids. The CDR3 loop reads CASSRDRGTGELFF. CDR3 coding DNA: TGTGCCAGTAGTAGGGACAGGGGGACCGGGGAGCTGTTTTTT. The full variable domain, completed using reference TRBV19 and TRBJ2-2, is DGGITQSPKYLFRKEGQNVTLSCEQNLNHDAMYWYRQDPGQGLRLIYYSQIVNDFQKGDIAEGYSVSREKKESFPLTVTSAQKNPTAFYLCASSRDRGTGELFFGEGSRLTVL.

The rearrangement uses TRBV5-8 and TRBJ1-2, with D tentatively TRBD1 (5 bases). Between the trimmed V and J ends, which lost 2 bases and 5 bases, there was a span of 10 bases. The CDR3 is 13 residues long. Looked up from germline, CDR1 is SGHTS and CDR2 is YDEGEE. The CDR3 sequence is CASSLRGGYGYTF. Written as DNA, the CDR3 is TGTGCCAGCAGCTTAAGGGGAGGGTATGGCTACACCTTC.

The V call is TRBV7-9, the J call TRBJ2-2, with D perhaps matching TRBD2 (5 bases). The length of the CDR3 is 12 residues. The germline V gene has CDR1 SEHNR and CDR2 FQNEAQ (reference sequence). V dropped 5 bases and J dropped 8 bases, with 9 bases sitting between them. The CDR3 DNA reads as TGTGCCAGCAGCACGGAGGCTGGGGAGCTGTTTTTT. Residues: CASSTEAGELFF.

The chain employs TRBV18 and TRBJ2-1; 7 bases map to TRBD2. The trim removed 0 bases at V and 5 bases at J, leaving 1 base unmatched. This CDR3 is built from 14 residues. Germline lookup yields CDR1 KGHSH and CDR2 LQKENI. CDR3 in amino acids: CASSPPAGDNEQFF. The CDR3 DNA reads TGTGCCAGCTCACCACCGGCGGGGGACAATGAGCAGTTCTTC.

The chain employs TRBV14 and TRBJ1-6; D is uncertain. The CDR3 runs 14 residues. V was clipped by 2 bases and J by 7 bases, with 9 bases between them. Germline CDR1 SGHDN, CDR2 FVKESK. CDR3 region: CASSQSSWNSPLHF. The CDR3 coding sequence is TGTGCCAGCAGCCAATCCTCGTGGAATTCACCCCTCCACTTT. Looking up the rest from reference TRBV14 and TRBJ1-6 gives the full variable domain: EAGVTQFPSHSVIEKGQTVTLRCDPISGHDNLYWYRRVMGKEIKFLLHFVKESKQDESGMPNNRFLAERTGGTYSTLKVQPAELEDSGVYFCASSQSSWNSPLHFGNGTRLTVT.

The rearrangement joins TRBV7-8 to TRBJ1-4; D uncertain. CDR1 and CDR2 from the germline V gene are SGHVS and FQNEAQ. The CDR3 contains 14 residues. Between the trimmed V and J ends, which lost 2 bases and 10 bases, there was a span of 14 bases. The CDR3 spells CASSLRTDIRKLFF. CDR3 sequence (DNA): TGTGCCAGCAGCTTACGTACAGATATTAGAAAACTGTTTTTT.

This chain uses TRBV2 with TRBJ2-6; D unresolved. From germline, CDR1 is SNHLY and CDR2 FYNNEI. Trimming stripped 6 bases from V and 0 bases from J, with 6 bases between. This CDR3 has 14 amino acids. The CDR3 DNA is TGTGCCAGCAGGAAATCCTCTGGGGCCAACGTCCTGACTTTC. Protein product: CASRKSSGANVLTF. The variable domain in full, with the rest retrieved from reference TRBV2 and TRBJ2-6, is EPEVTQTPSHQVTQMGQEVILRCVPISNHLYFYWYRQILGQKVEFLVSFYNNEISEKSEIFDDQFSVERPDGSNFTLKIRSTKLEDSAMYFCASRKSSGANVLTFGAGSRLTVL.

The rearrangement joins TRBV29-1 to TRBJ2-3; weak D call: TRBD2 (6 bases). Germline V gene lookup returns CDR1 SQVTM and CDR2 ANQGSEA. This CDR3 region has 12 residues. The germline V and J ends were trimmed by 6 bases and 0 bases, with 7 bases remaining between them. CDR3 sequence reads: CSVRGSTDTQYF. CDR3 in DNA: TGCAGCGTCCGGGGGAGCACAGATACGCAGTATTTT.

J is TRBJ2-1 and V is TRBV10-3, with 14 bases fitting TRBD2. CDR3 length: 13 residues. J was trimmed by 8 bases and V by 9 bases; bases with no gene match: 3. The germline V gene encodes CDR1 ENHRY and CDR2 SYGVKD. The CDR3 bases are TGTGCCATTTCGACTAGCGGGGGGGATGAGCAGTTCTTC. This gives the protein CAISTSGGDEQFF.

As concerns this clone: One junction end does not reproduce the germline sequence, and a read error may be involved. The gene calls are TRBV28 and TRBJ1-2; D may be TRBD1 (6 bases). This CDR3 has 11 amino acids. Germline lookup yields CDR1 MDHEN and CDR2 SYDVKM. The CDR3 DNA reads as TGTGCCGCAAATGAAAGTCGGGGGCAGAGCTTC. As protein: CAANESRGQSF.